Following are 24 T cell receptor beta chains from one sample sequenced in a study of blood T cell repertoires in COVID-19. This table comes from immunoSEQ multiplex PCR, and its TCRdb copy is limited to in-frame clones, with some not included. Altogether about 80,000 clones are present, roughly 78% being singletons, with the ten largest covering approximately 34%. Specimen: peripheral blood. Source of these receptors: a man in his fifties or sixties with COVID-19, enrolled during active disease.

This chain links TRBV6-5 with TRBJ2-7, with D possibly matching TRBD2 (6 bases). Trimming took off 0 bases at V and 4 bases at J, with 13 bases between the two ends. The CDR3 is 15 amino acids. Germline CDR1 reads MNHEY; CDR2 reads SVGAGI. The DNA of the CDR3 is TGTGCCAGCAGTTACTCGCGGGGATCCACTTACGAGCAGTACTTC. This gives the protein CASSYSRGSTYEQYF.

The chain recombines TRBV2 with TRBJ2-2, with 11 bases identical to TRBD1. CDR3 length: 15 amino acids. The germline V gene encodes CDR1 SNHLY and CDR2 FYNNEI. V dropped 4 bases and J dropped 6; count of bases not matched to a gene: 4. The CDR3 DNA sequence: TGTGCCAGCAGTGTTCGGACAGGGGGCTCCGGGGAGCTGTTTTTT. It encodes CASSVRTGGSGELFF.

J is TRBJ1-1 and V is TRBV19; 8 bases map to TRBD1. The germline CDR1 and CDR2 sequences are LNHDA and SQIVND (reference sequence). The CDR3 consists of 15 residues. Trimming removed 6 bases from V and 1 base from J; junction bases left unmatched: 7. The CDR3 here is CASRSGQEKNTEAFF. CDR3 sequence (DNA): TGTGCCAGTAGATCGGGACAGGAAAAGAACACTGAAGCTTTCTTT.

V gene TRBV6-2 or TRBV6-3 combines with J gene TRBJ2-7, with a tentative D call TRBD2 (6 bases). The V and J ends lost 4 bases and 3 bases respectively, with 16 bases between them. This CDR3 spans 15 amino acids. CDR1 is MNHEY and CDR2 is SVGEGT in the germline V gene. The CDR3 DNA sequence: TGTGCCAGCAGTTCGTGGGGGGACCTTTTCTACGAGCAGTACTTC. Translated: CASSSWGDLFYEQYF.

This clone was counted between two and nine times. This rearrangement joins TRBV19 to TRBJ1-6, with unresolved D. Per germline, CDR1 LNHDA and CDR2 SQIVND (reference sequence). Trimming took 7 bases from V and 8 from J, leaving 15 bases between them. There are 14 residues in the CDR3. CDR3 region: CASTFVGSDSPLHF. The DNA for the CDR3 is TGTGCCAGTACGTTTGTCGGGTCGGATTCACCCCTCCACTTT. Drawing the rest from reference TRBV19 and TRBJ1-6, the complete variable domain is DGGITQSPKYLFRKEGQNVTLSCEQNLNHDAMYWYRQDPGQGLRLIYYSQIVNDFQKGDIAEGYSVSREKKESFPLTVTSAQKNPTAFYLCASTFVGSDSPLHFGNGTRLTVT.

V is TRBV2 and J is TRBJ2-7, with 11 bases that match TRBD2. The CDR3 spans 15 residues. V dropped 6 bases and J dropped 1; count of bases not matched to a gene: 5. Per the germline V gene, CDR1 is SNHLY and CDR2 is FYNNEI. The CDR3: CASSATSGRSYEQYF. Here the CDR3 DNA reads TGTGCCAGCAGCGCCACTAGCGGGAGATCCTACGAGCAGTACTTC.

This chain connects TRBV5-1 to TRBJ2-5, with 7 bases that match TRBD2. CDR1 is SGHRS, CDR2 YFSETQ, per germline. V was pared by 1 base and J by 5 bases, with 8 bases of the junction left unmatched. The CDR3 is made up of 15 amino acids. CDR3 nucleotide sequence: TGCGCCAGCAGCTTGCCTTGGGGGGACTATGAGACCCAGTACTTC. It translates to CASSLPWGDYETQYF.

Ten or more counts support this clone. The CDR3: CASSWGPGGKSSYNEQFF. DNA of the CDR3: TGTGCCAGCAGCTGGGGGCCGGGAGGCAAGAGCTCCTACAATGAGCAGTTCTTC. The chain couples TRBV7-6 to TRBJ2-1, with TRBD2 as a possible D gene (7 bases). The CDR3 spans 18 residues. The V gene lost 4 bases and the J gene lost 0 bases, with 19 bases spanning the gap. The germline CDR1 and CDR2 sequences are SGHVS and FNYEAQ.

The chain employs TRBV6-5 and TRBJ2-1; the D is unclear. This CDR3 contains 10 residues. Trimming removed 6 bases from V and 9 bases from J, with 6 bases in between. The germline V gene encodes CDR1 MNHEY and CDR2 SVGAGI. CDR3 DNA sequence: TGTGCCAGCAGGCTGGCTGAGCAGTTCTTC. Amino acid sequence: CASRLAEQFF.

The rearrangement joins TRBV29-1 to TRBJ2-7, with 8 bases lining up with TRBD1. The V segment lost 6 bases and the J segment 5 bases; nucleotides outside the gene matches: 6. CDR3 length equals 12 residues. Germline CDR1 reads SQVTM; CDR2 reads ANQGSEA. The CDR3 spells CSVGQGSNEQYF. For the CDR3, the DNA is TGCAGCGTCGGACAGGGTAGCAACGAGCAGTACTTC.

The genes are TRBV7-9 and TRBJ2-7; TRBD2 might be the D (6 bases). Trimming took 6 bases from V and 5 from J, leaving 14 bases between them. CDR1 is SEHNR and CDR2 is FQNEAQ in the germline V gene (reference sequence). There are 13 residues in the CDR3. In DNA form, the CDR3 reads TGTGCCAGCAGGGGGGGAAGAGGCGACGAGCAGTACTTC. Translated, it gives CASRGGRGDEQYF.

CDR3 region: CASSLGGSNQPQHF. CDR3 nucleotide sequence: TGTGCCAGCAGCTTAGGGGGCAGCAATCAGCCCCAGCATTTT. This rearrangement joins TRBV5-6 to TRBJ1-5; 7 bases agree with TRBD1. In germline, CDR1 is SGHDT, CDR2 YYEEEE. After removal of 2 bases from V and 1 base from J, the junction contained 0 bases not matched to a gene. The CDR3 contains 14 residues. Together with reference TRBV5-6 and TRBJ1-5, the CDR3 gives the full variable domain: DAGVTQSPTHLIKTRGQQVTLRCSPKSGHDTVSWYQQALGQGPQFIFQYYEEEERQRGNFPDRFSGHQFPNYSSELNVNALLLGDSALYLCASSLGGSNQPQHFGDGTRLSIL.

About this clone itself: This sample includes further DNA sequences coding for the same CDR3. The chain couples TRBV11-2 to TRBJ2-7; D unclear. Trimming shortened V by 4 bases and J by 2 bases, and 3 bases separated the two germline ends. Germline CDR1 is SGHAT and CDR2 is FQNNGV. CDR3 length: 11 amino acids. CDR3 DNA: TGTGCCAGCAGCTACACCTACGAGCAGTACTTC. It is translated as CASSYTYEQYF.

The chain joins TRBV12-3 or TRBV12-4 to TRBJ1-2; D remains unclear. V gave up 3 bases and J gave up 7 bases, with 9 bases separating them. The CDR3 length is 12 residues. CDR3 nucleotide sequence: TGTGCCAGCAGTTTCCAGGTGGGTGGCTACACCTTC. Translated: CASSFQVGGYTF.

This clone was counted a few times. The chain couples TRBV5-1 to TRBJ2-7, with TRBD2 identical over 7 bases. V shed 5 bases and J 4 bases; nucleotides not matched to a gene: 21. The CDR3 runs 18 residues. Germline-derived CDR1 and CDR2 are SGHRS and YFSETQ. The CDR3 bases are TGCGCCAGCAGAGACCCCCCTTTGGTGCGGGGGATATATTACGAGCAGTACTTC. Its protein product is CASRDPPLVRGIYYEQYF.

CDR3 in amino acids: CASSWGTGRYGYTF. The CDR3 DNA follows: TGTGCCAGCAGCTGGGGAACAGGGAGATATGGCTACACCTTC. The chain employs TRBV5-6 and TRBJ1-2; possible D gene TRBD1, 6 bases. This CDR3 comprises 14 residues. CDR1 is SGHDT, CDR2 YYEEEE, per germline. The V gene lost 3 bases and the J gene lost 5 bases, with 14 bases spanning the gap.

The J gene is TRBJ1-6, the V gene TRBV6-5; 8 nucleotides agree with TRBD1. V shed 2 bases, J shed 8 bases, and the junction held 8 bases outside the gene matches. CDR1 and CDR2 (germline): MNHEY, SVGAGI. This CDR3 region has 16 residues. As DNA, the CDR3 is TGTGCCAGCAGTTACAGGGGCAGGGGGCGAGATTCACCCCTCCACTTT. Encoded protein: CASSYRGRGRDSPLHF.

The V and J genes are TRBV6-5 and TRBJ2-2; no reliable D call. The CDR3 has 14 amino acids. The germline V gene encodes CDR1 MNHEY and CDR2 SVGAGI. V lost 6 bases to trimming and J lost 5 bases, with 13 bases between them. The CDR3 DNA reads TGTGCCAGCAGCCAGTACAAGAGGACCGGGGAGCTGTTTTTT. Amino acid sequence: CASSQYKRTGELFF.

The CDR3 DNA follows: TGTGCCAGCAGCCAACGGCCGCAGAGGGCGGACAGTTGTATAGATGGGGTATGTTACACCTTC. Translated, it gives CASSQRPQRADSCIDGVCYTF. The chain combines TRBV3-1 (or the pseudogene TRBV3-2) with TRBJ1-2, with TRBD1 as a possible D gene (6 bases). The CDR3 runs 21 residues. Trimming pared 2 bases from V and 11 bases from J, leaving 39 bases between. The germline gives CDR1 LGHDT, CDR2 YNNKEL (reference sequence).

CDR3 nucleotide sequence: TGTGCCAGCAGTGAAGCGAGGACAGGGGGCGTACAAGAGACCCAGTACTTC. This encodes CASSEARTGGVQETQYF. V is TRBV2 and J is TRBJ2-5; 11 bases fit TRBD1. Per the germline V gene, CDR1 is SNHLY and CDR2 is FYNNEI. The CDR3 totals 17 residues. V trimming: 0 bases; J trimming: 2 bases; junction bases outside the gene matches: 5. The variable domain in full, with the rest retrieved from reference TRBV2 and TRBJ2-5, is EPEVTQTPSHQVTQMGQEVILRCVPISNHLYFYWYRQILGQKVEFLVSFYNNEISEKSEIFDDQFSVERPDGSNFTLKIRSTKLEDSAMYFCASSEARTGGVQETQYFGPGTRLLVL.

The V call is TRBV6-5, the J call TRBJ2-2; 7 bases align to TRBD2. The V gene's germline CDR1 is MNHEY and CDR2 SVGAGI. The CDR3 contains 15 residues. Germline trimming cut 7 bases from V and 2 bases from J; bases unmatched to any gene: 7. CDR3 sequence reads: CASKRGGDNTGELFF. CDR3 DNA: TGTGCCAGCAAGCGCGGGGGAGATAACACCGGGGAGCTGTTTTTT.

The chain combines TRBV23-1 with TRBJ2-7; D is possibly TRBD2 (6 bases). TRBV23-1 is marked as an open reading frame, function uncertain. V was trimmed by 2 bases and J by 4 bases, leaving 12 bases between them. This CDR3 has 14 amino acids. The CDR3 DNA is TGCGCCAGCAGTCAACCGGGACTCCCTTACGAGCAGTACTTC. Protein sequence: CASSQPGLPYEQYF.

The chain links TRBV5-6 to TRBJ2-2; TRBD1 aligns across 10 bases. V shed 2 bases and J 5 bases; nucleotides not matched to a gene: 6. Germline values: CDR1 SGHDT, CDR2 YYEEEE. This CDR3 contains 16 residues. This CDR3 is CASSLRTGGSTGELFF. The DNA of the CDR3 is TGTGCCAGCAGCTTAAGGACAGGGGGTAGTACCGGGGAGCTGTTTTTT. Filled out from reference TRBV5-6 and TRBJ2-2, the complete variable domain reads DAGVTQSPTHLIKTRGQQVTLRCSPKSGHDTVSWYQQALGQGPQFIFQYYEEEERQRGNFPDRFSGHQFPNYSSELNVNALLLGDSALYLCASSLRTGGSTGELFFGEGSRLTVL.

The chain uses TRBV5-6 and TRBJ1-4; a possible D gene is TRBD1 (5 bases). This CDR3 region has 16 residues. V dropped 1 base and J dropped 0 bases, with 10 bases sitting between them. Germline CDR1 reads SGHDT; CDR2 reads YYEEEE. The CDR3 loop reads CASSLLRGATNEKLFF. Here the CDR3 DNA reads TGTGCCAGCAGCTTGCTTAGGGGCGCAACTAATGAAAAACTGTTTTTT.